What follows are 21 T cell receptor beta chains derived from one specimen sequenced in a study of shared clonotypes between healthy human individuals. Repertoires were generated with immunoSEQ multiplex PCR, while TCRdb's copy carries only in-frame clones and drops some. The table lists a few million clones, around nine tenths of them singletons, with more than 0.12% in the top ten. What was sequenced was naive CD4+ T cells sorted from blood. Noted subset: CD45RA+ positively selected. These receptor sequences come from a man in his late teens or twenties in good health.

The chain's CDR3 is CASTRTSGGSYNEQFF. CDR3 sequence (DNA): TGTGCCAGCACTAGAACATCAGGGGGCTCCTACAATGAGCAGTTCTTC. The rearrangement uses TRBV2 and TRBJ2-1; 7 bases map to TRBD1. The CDR3 has 16 residues. Germline V gene lookup returns CDR1 SNHLY and CDR2 FYNNEI. With V trimmed by 7 bases and J by 0 bases, 9 bases remained unmatched.

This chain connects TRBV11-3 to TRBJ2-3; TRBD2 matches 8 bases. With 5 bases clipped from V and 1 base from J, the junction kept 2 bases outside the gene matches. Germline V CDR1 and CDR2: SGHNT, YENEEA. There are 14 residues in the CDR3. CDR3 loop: CASSRGGGTDTQYF. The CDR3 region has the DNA TGTGCCAGCAGCCGGGGGGGAGGCACAGATACGCAGTATTTT.

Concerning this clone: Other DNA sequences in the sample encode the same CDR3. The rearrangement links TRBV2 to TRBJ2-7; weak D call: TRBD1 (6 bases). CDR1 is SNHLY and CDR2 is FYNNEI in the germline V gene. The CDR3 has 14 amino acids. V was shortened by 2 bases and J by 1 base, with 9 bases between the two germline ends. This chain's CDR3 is CASSENRVSYEQYF. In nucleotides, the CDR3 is TGTGCCAGCAGTGAAAACAGGGTATCCTACGAGCAGTACTTC.

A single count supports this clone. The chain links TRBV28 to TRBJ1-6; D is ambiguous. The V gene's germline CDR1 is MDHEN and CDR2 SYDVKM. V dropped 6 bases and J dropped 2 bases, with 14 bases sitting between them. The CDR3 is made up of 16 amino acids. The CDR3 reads CASSLAGKTYNSPLHF. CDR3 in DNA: TGTGCCAGCAGCCTTGCCGGGAAAACCTATAATTCACCCCTCCACTTT.

The CDR3 nucleotides read TGTGCCAGCAGGCAGCCAGGGACAGTGAACACTGAAGCTTTCTTT. This encodes CASRQPGTVNTEAFF. This chain connects TRBV5-4 to TRBJ1-1; 7 positions agree with TRBD1. With 5 bases clipped from V and 0 bases from J, the junction kept 7 bases outside the gene matches. This CDR3 has 15 residues. Germline V gene sequence: CDR1 SGHNT, CDR2 YYREEE (reference sequence).

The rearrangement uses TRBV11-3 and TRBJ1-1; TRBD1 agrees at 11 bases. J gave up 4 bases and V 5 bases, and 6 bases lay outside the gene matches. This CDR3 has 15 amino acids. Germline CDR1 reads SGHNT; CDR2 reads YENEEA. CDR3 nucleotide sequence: TGTGCCAGCAGCGAAGGACAGGGGGCAGGCACTGAAGCTTTCTTT. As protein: CASSEGQGAGTEAFF. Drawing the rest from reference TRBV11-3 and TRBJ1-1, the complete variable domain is EAGVVQSPRYKIIEKKQPVAFWCNPISGHNTLYWYLQNLGQGPELLIRYENEEAVDDSQLPKDRFSAERLKGVDSTLKIQPAELGDSAVYLCASSEGQGAGTEAFFGQGTRLTVV.

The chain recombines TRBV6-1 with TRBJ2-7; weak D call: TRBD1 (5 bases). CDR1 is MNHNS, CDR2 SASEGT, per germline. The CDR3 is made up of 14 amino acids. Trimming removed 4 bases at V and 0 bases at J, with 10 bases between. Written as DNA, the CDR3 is TGTGCCAGCAGTGGACAGAGCCACTCCTACGAGCAGTACTTC. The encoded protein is CASSGQSHSYEQYF.

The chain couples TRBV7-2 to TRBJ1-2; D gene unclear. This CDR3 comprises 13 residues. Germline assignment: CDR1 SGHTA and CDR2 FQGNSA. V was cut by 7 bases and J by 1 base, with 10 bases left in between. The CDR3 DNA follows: TGTGCCAGCAACGTTGAGATTAACTATGGCTACACCTTC. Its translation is CASNVEINYGYTF.

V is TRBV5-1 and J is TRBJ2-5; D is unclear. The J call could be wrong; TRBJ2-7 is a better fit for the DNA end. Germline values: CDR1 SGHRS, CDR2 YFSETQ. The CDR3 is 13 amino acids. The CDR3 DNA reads TGCGCCAGCAGCCTTGGACGACACTACGAGCAGTACTTC. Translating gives CASSLGRHYEQYF.

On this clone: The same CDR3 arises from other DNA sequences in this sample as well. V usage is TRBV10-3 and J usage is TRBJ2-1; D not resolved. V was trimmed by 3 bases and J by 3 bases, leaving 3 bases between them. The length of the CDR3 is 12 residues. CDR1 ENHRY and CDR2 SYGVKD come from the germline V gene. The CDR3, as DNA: TGTGCCATCAGTGACAGCTACAATGAGCAGTTCTTC. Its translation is CAISDSYNEQFF.

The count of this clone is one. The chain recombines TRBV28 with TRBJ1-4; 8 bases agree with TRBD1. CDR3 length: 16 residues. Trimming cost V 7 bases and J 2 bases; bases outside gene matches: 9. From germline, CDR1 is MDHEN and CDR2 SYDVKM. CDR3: CASTVTGVGTNEKLFF. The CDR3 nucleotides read TGTGCCAGCACCGTGACAGGGGTCGGGACTAATGAAAAACTGTTTTTT.

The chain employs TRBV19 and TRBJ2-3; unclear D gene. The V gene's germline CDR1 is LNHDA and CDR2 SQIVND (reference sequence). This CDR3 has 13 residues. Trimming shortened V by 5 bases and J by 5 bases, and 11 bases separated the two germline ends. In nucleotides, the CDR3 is TGTGCCAGTAGTGTCGCCTTGAGAGATACGCAGTATTTT. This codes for CASSVALRDTQYF.

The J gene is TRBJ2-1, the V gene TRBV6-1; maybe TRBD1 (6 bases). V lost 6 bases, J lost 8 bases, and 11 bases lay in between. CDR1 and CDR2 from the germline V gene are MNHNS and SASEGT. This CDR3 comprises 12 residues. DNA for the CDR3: TGTGCCAGCAGGAACAGGGTAGATGAGCAGTTCTTC. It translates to CASRNRVDEQFF.

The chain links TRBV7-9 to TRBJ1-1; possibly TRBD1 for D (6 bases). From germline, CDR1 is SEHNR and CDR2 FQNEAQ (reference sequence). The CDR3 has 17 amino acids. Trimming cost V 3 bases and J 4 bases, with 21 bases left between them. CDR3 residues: CASSFTKKQGQVTEAFF. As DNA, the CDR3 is TGTGCCAGCAGCTTCACCAAAAAGCAGGGGCAGGTCACTGAAGCTTTCTTT.

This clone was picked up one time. CDR3 sequence reads: CASSVTGTRGPYEQYF. The CDR3 DNA is TGTGCCAGCTCAGTCACCGGGACAAGGGGGCCCTACGAGCAGTACTTC. This chain links TRBV18 with TRBJ2-7; 7 nucleotides agree with TRBD1. Trimming removed 5 bases from V and 2 bases from J; junction bases left unmatched: 12. The CDR3 has 16 residues. Germline V gene data show CDR1 as KGHSH and CDR2 as LQKENI.

DNA of the CDR3: TGTGCCTGGAGACCGTCTAATGAAAAACTGTTTTTT. It translates to CAWRPSNEKLFF. The chain combines TRBV30 with TRBJ1-4; D not resolved. Per germline, CDR1 GTSNPN and CDR2 SVGIG (reference sequence). Between the trimmed V and J ends, which lost 3 bases and 3 bases, there was a span of 5 bases. This CDR3 comprises 12 residues.

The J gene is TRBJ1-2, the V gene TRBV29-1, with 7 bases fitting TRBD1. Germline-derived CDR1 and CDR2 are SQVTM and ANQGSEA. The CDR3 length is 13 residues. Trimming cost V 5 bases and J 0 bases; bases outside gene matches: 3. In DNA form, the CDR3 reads TGCAGCGTTAGTGGGACAGCTAACTATGGCTACACCTTC. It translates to CSVSGTANYGYTF.

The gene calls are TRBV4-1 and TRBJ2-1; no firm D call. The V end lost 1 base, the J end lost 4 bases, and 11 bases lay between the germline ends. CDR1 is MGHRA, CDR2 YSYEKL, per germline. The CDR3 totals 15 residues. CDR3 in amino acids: CASSQGVAYYNEQFF. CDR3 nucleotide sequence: TGCGCCAGCAGCCAAGGGGTTGCGTATTACAATGAGCAGTTCTTC.

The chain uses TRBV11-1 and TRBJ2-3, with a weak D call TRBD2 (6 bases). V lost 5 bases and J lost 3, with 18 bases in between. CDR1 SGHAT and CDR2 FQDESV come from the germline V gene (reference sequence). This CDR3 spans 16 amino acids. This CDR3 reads CASSPGDRGNTDTQYF. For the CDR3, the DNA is TGTGCCAGCAGCCCGGGGGACCGGGGGAATACAGATACGCAGTATTTT.

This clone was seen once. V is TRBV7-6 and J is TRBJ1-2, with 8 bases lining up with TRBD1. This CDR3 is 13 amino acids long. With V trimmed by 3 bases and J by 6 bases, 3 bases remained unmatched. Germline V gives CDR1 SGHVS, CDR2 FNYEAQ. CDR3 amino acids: CASSFAGGDGYTF. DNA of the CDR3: TGTGCCAGCAGCTTTGCAGGGGGCGATGGCTACACCTTC.

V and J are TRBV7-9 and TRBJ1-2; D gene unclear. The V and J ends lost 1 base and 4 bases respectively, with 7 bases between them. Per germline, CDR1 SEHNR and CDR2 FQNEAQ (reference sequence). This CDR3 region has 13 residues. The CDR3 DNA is TGTGCCAGCAGCTTAGTACCGGGCTATGGCTACACCTTC. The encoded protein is CASSLVPGYGYTF.